This T cell receptor (beta chain) was sequenced during a study of CD8+CD57+ T cells in acquired aplastic anemia. Patients who underwent sequencing had shown CD8+CD57+ cell expansion by flow cytometry. Everyone among the patients had severe acquired aplastic anemia. Genomic DNA provided the template from which TCR beta VDJ and CDR3 profiles were obtained. TCRdb itself ran the reads through MiXCR, one entry per CDR3 protein. The repertoire holds around 200,000 distinct CDR3 sequences, with almost 50% as singletons. Germline V CDR1 and CDR2: LNHNV, YYDKDF (reference sequence). The length of the CDR3 is 14 residues. Trimming stripped 3 bases from V and 1 base from J, with 9 bases between.

This chain joins TRBV15 and TRBJ1-1; D call uncertain. The sample comprised sorted CD4+, CD8+, or CD8+CD57+ T cells (not recorded which) from PBMCs. The receptor was derived from a human donor with aplastic anemia. The chain's CDR3 is CATSSKTGNTEAFF. The CDR3 region has the DNA TGTGCCACCAGCAGCAAGACCGGGAACACTGAAGCTTTCTTT.